This T cell receptor beta chain was identified during a study of T cells after yellow fever vaccination. Study overall: Flow sorting relied on CD3, CD45RA, CCR7 and CD95 to obtain EM, EMRA, CM and Tscm memory subsets.

Via MiXCR, TCRdb re-called the 5' RACE reads, giving one row per CDR3 protein. The sample contains just over 25,000 distinct CDR3 sequences, 5.5% of which appear only once. The study's findings and limits: Clones that expanded after primary vaccination mostly reappeared after the booster (roughly 97% CD4, 88% CD8). Abundant bulk-population clonotypes could contaminate the FACS-sorted repertoires.

This clonotype was observed a few times. From germline, CDR1 is DFQATT and CDR2 SNEGSKA (reference sequence). The CDR3 totals 16 residues. V lost 0 bases, J lost 5 bases, and 10 bases stayed unmatched. The sequenced sample was PBMCs, either bulk or a sorted T-cell subset (CD4+, CD8+, memory, or dextramer-sorted; not recorded which), obtained 15 days after the yellow fever booster vaccination. The chain carries TRBV20-1 and TRBJ1-5, with 7 bases lining up with TRBD1. The source is a man aged 30 to 39 who received the YFV17D yellow fever vaccine. CDR3 residues: CSARDTDRVGHQPQHF. The CDR3 DNA reads as TGCAGTGCTAGAGACACTGACAGGGTGGGTCATCAGCCCCAGCATTTT.